This T cell receptor beta chain was found in a study of blood T cell repertoires in COVID-19. This clone was detected only a few times. Profiled with immunoSEQ multiplex PCR; TCRdb holds only in-frame clones, not every one. The sample records 20,000 to 25,000 clones, about 90% being singletons. V was pared by 3 bases and J by 0 bases, with 6 bases between. The CDR3 extends over 14 amino acids. CDR1 and CDR2 from the germline V gene are SNHLY and FYNNEI. This chain joins TRBV2 and TRBJ1-5; D unclear. The sequence derives from a human donor in a cohort sampled during active COVID-19. The sample comprised peripheral blood. The CDR3 DNA follows: TGTGCCAGCAGTGAGTGGCATAGCAATCAGCCCCAGCATTTT. As protein: CASSEWHSNQPQHF. Full variable domain (outside the CDR3, taken from reference TRBV2 and TRBJ1-5): EPEVTQTPSHQVTQMGQEVILRCVPISNHLYFYWYRQILGQKVEFLVSFYNNEISEKSEIFDDQFSVERPDGSNFTLKIRSTKLEDSAMYFCASSEWHSNQPQHFGDGTRLSIL.